The 20 T cell receptor beta chains in this list originate from one sample, sequenced in a study of T cell repertoires in cytomegalovirus infection. TCRdb re-called the reads through MiXCR, storing one row per CDR3 protein. The table has under 850,000 distinct CDR3 sequences, around a third seen once; the top ten hold around a sixth. The antigens of these receptors remain unknown. The sample in question was cultured PBMCs, obtained from culture after CMV antigen stimulation. All receptors come from a human donor in good health (CMV status not recorded). Some clones in this sample may be carry-over from other donors' samples.

This clonotype was detected only once. This rearrangement joins TRBV6-2 or TRBV6-3 to TRBJ2-1, with a tentative D call TRBD2 (6 bases). The V gene lost 4 bases and the J gene lost 6 bases, with 13 bases spanning the gap. The V gene's germline CDR1 is MNHEY and CDR2 SVGEGT. The CDR3 is 14 amino acids. CDR3 sequence: CASSWTTSGNEQFF. Written as DNA, the CDR3 is TGTGCCAGCAGTTGGACTACCTCCGGCAATGAGCAGTTCTTC.

This chain joins TRBV7-2 and TRBJ2-1, with 7 bases identical to TRBD2. Germline lookup yields CDR1 SGHTA and CDR2 FQGNSA. J gave up 3 bases and V 5 bases, and 7 bases lay outside the gene matches. There are 15 residues in the CDR3. The CDR3 DNA sequence: TGTGCCAGCAGCGAAGGACTAGACGGCTACAATGAGCAGTTCTTC. Its protein product is CASSEGLDGYNEQFF.

The chain employs TRBV7-8 and TRBJ1-1, with 7 positions matching TRBD1. J was trimmed by 8 bases and V by 4 bases; bases with no gene match: 4. Germline V CDR1 and CDR2: SGHVS, FQNEAQ. This CDR3 comprises 12 residues. The CDR3 region has the DNA TGTGCCAGCAGCTCCCCGGACAGGGAAGCTTTCTTT. Translation: CASSSPDREAFF.

This chain links TRBV27 with TRBJ2-1; TRBD2 matches 10 bases. The CDR3 extends over 13 amino acids. Germline CDR1 is MNHEY and CDR2 is SMNVEV (reference sequence). V lost 6 bases and J lost 10; bases outside the gene matches: 6. CDR3 protein: CASRPSGGREQFF. The CDR3 region has the DNA TGTGCCAGCAGACCTAGCGGGGGTCGAGAGCAGTTCTTC.

This chain links TRBV19 with TRBJ1-1; possibly TRBD1 for D (5 bases). CDR3 length: 11 residues. Germline V gives CDR1 LNHDA, CDR2 SQIVND (reference sequence). V lost 1 base and J 11 bases, leaving 8 bases between the germline ends. In DNA form, the CDR3 reads TGTGCCAGTAGTATAGGAGAGGGGGCTTTCTTT. Residues: CASSIGEGAFF.

The V call is TRBV5-6, the J call TRBJ2-7; D is unresolved. The V and J ends lost 4 bases and 6 bases respectively, with 8 bases between them. Per germline, CDR1 SGHDT and CDR2 YYEEEE. The CDR3 covers 11 residues. This chain's CDR3 is CASSIHGEQYF. CDR3 sequence (DNA): TGTGCCAGCAGCATACATGGCGAGCAGTACTTC.

This clonotype was detected only a few times. The chain carries TRBV19 and TRBJ1-2; TRBD1 aligns across 9 bases. The V gene end was trimmed by 5 bases and the J gene end by 6 bases; junction bases not matched to a gene: 10. Germline V gene lookup returns CDR1 LNHDA and CDR2 SQIVND (reference sequence). The CDR3 has 15 residues. The CDR3 loop reads CASSDTGGASNGYTF. For the CDR3, the DNA is TGTGCCAGTAGTGACACAGGGGGCGCGTCTAATGGCTACACCTTC.

This clonotype occurred a few times. J is TRBJ2-7 and V is TRBV5-4; D may be TRBD2 (5 bases). Per the germline V gene, CDR1 is SGHNT and CDR2 is YYREEE (reference sequence). V shed 0 bases and J shed 4 bases, with 11 bases lying between them. The CDR3 runs to 14 residues. CDR3 sequence reads: CASSLDVGDYEQYF. In nucleotides, the CDR3 is TGTGCCAGCAGCTTGGATGTCGGGGATTACGAGCAGTACTTC.

There are a few counts of this clonotype. In DNA, the CDR3 is TGTGCCAGCAGCTGGACAGATCAAGAGACCCAGTACTTC. Amino acid sequence: CASSWTDQETQYF. The chain links TRBV6-1 to TRBJ2-5; tentatively, D is TRBD1 (6 bases). The CDR3 is made up of 13 amino acids. V lost 6 bases, J lost 2 bases, and 10 bases lay in between. The germline gives CDR1 MNHNS, CDR2 SASEGT.

This clonotype is a singleton in its sample. The chain combines TRBV20-1 with TRBJ1-1; the D gene is possibly TRBD1 (5 bases). This CDR3 has 14 residues. The germline CDR1 and CDR2 sequences are DFQATT and SNEGSKA (reference sequence). CDR3: CSITGGWKDTEAFF. The CDR3 DNA reads as TGCAGCATTACGGGGGGGTGGAAGGACACTGAAGCTTTCTTT.

The sample holds a few counts of this clonotype. The chain recombines TRBV4-1 with TRBJ2-3; D is perhaps TRBD2 (6 bases). The V and J ends lost 4 bases and 7 bases respectively, with 12 bases between them. This CDR3 is built from 13 residues. The germline V gene has CDR1 MGHRA and CDR2 YSYEKL. CDR3 loop: CASSPARGNTQYF. For the CDR3, the DNA is TGCGCCAGCAGCCCCGCTCGGGGGAATACGCAGTATTTT.

The chain joins TRBV12-3 or TRBV12-4 to TRBJ2-1; 8 bases are shared with TRBD2. CDR3 length equals 17 residues. After removal of 5 bases from V and 0 bases from J, the junction contained 9 bases not matched to a gene. The CDR3: CASSPGLAGLSYNEQFF. The CDR3 DNA follows: TGTGCCAGCAGTCCCGGCCTAGCGGGCCTCTCCTACAATGAGCAGTTCTTC.

A few counts support this clonotype. The chain employs TRBV5-6 and TRBJ1-5, with D unresolved. Per the germline V gene, CDR1 is SGHDT and CDR2 is YYEEEE. Trimming took off 4 bases at V and 6 bases at J, with 11 bases between the two ends. This CDR3 is built from 13 residues. The CDR3 reads CASSLLLGQPQHF. Here the CDR3 DNA reads TGTGCCAGCAGCCTGCTGTTGGGTCAGCCCCAGCATTTT.

The chain uses TRBV6-1 and TRBJ1-6; D call uncertain. Germline CDR1 MNHNS, CDR2 SASEGT. CDR3 length: 15 amino acids. Trimming pared 6 bases from V and 5 bases from J, leaving 14 bases between. DNA of the CDR3: TGTGCCAGCAGAGCTCTGACACCGAATAATTCACCCCTCCACTTT. It codes for CASRALTPNNSPLHF.

The rearrangement uses TRBV4-3 and TRBJ2-7; the D gene could be TRBD1 or TRBD2 (5 bases each). The CDR3 contains 15 residues. The V gene's germline CDR1 is LGHNA and CDR2 YSLEER. V was trimmed by 0 bases and J by 0 bases, leaving 9 bases between them. This CDR3 reads CASSQDPGSSYEQYF. The CDR3 DNA is TGCGCCAGCAGCCAAGATCCAGGGAGCTCCTACGAGCAGTACTTC.

The chain combines TRBV2 with TRBJ1-4, with 7 bases identical to TRBD1. J gave up 8 bases and V 2 bases, and 8 bases lay outside the gene matches. Germline values: CDR1 SNHLY, CDR2 FYNNEI. CDR3 length equals 15 residues. The CDR3 loop is CASSESVAGGEKLFF. DNA of the CDR3: TGTGCCAGCAGTGAATCGGTGGCAGGGGGAGAAAAACTGTTTTTT.

This chain joins TRBV27 and TRBJ2-1, with 7 bases identical to TRBD2. Germline V gene sequence: CDR1 MNHEY, CDR2 SMNVEV (reference sequence). The length of the CDR3 is 13 residues. J lost 1 base, V lost 8 bases, and 2 bases had no gene match. The CDR3 sequence: CASGGESYNEQFF. CDR3 DNA sequence: TGTGCCAGCGGGGGGGAATCCTACAATGAGCAGTTCTTC.

With respect to this clonotype: This may be a read error, as it is one base from a much larger clone. V gene TRBV6-8 combines with J gene TRBJ1-2, with TRBD1 identical over 9 bases. The CDR3 length is 13 residues. CDR1 and CDR2 from the germline V gene are MNHGY and SAAAGT. The CDR3 here is CVSSYWTGAGYTF. Written as DNA, the CDR3 is TGTGTCAGCAGTTACTGGACAGGGGCCGGCTACACCTTC.

V usage is TRBV12-3 or TRBV12-4 and J usage is TRBJ1-4; D possibly corresponds to TRBD1 (6 bases). The germline V and J ends were trimmed by 5 bases and 8 bases, with 12 bases remaining between them. CDR3 length: 13 residues. CDR3 coding DNA: TGTGCCAGCAGTCAGGGGACTCGCGAAAAACTGTTTTTT. Protein product: CASSQGTREKLFF.

This clonotype appeared a few times. CDR3 DNA: TGCAGTGCGAATTACAGGGATAATAAACAGGGGATAATCTATGGCTACACCTTC. Translating it yields CSANYRDNKQGIIYGYTF. V gene TRBV20-1 combines with J gene TRBJ1-2; 7 bases match TRBD1. CDR3 length equals 18 residues. Germline CDR1 and CDR2: DFQATT and SNEGSKA (reference sequence). V was clipped by 6 bases and J by 4 bases; unmatched bases: 23.